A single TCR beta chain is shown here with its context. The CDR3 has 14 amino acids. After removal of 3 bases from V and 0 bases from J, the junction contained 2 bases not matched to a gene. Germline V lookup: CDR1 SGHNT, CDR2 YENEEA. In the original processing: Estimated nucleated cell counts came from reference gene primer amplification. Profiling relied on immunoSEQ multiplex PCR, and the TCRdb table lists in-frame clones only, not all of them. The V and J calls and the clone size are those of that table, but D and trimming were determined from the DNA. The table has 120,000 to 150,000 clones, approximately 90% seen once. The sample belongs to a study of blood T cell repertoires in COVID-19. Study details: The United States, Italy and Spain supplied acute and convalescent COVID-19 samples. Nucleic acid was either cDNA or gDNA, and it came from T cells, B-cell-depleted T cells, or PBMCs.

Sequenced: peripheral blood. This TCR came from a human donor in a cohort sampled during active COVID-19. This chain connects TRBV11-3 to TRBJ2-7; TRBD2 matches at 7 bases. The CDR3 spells CASSLGGTSYEQYF. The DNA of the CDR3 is TGTGCCAGCAGCTTGGGAGGGACCTCCTACGAGCAGTACTTC.